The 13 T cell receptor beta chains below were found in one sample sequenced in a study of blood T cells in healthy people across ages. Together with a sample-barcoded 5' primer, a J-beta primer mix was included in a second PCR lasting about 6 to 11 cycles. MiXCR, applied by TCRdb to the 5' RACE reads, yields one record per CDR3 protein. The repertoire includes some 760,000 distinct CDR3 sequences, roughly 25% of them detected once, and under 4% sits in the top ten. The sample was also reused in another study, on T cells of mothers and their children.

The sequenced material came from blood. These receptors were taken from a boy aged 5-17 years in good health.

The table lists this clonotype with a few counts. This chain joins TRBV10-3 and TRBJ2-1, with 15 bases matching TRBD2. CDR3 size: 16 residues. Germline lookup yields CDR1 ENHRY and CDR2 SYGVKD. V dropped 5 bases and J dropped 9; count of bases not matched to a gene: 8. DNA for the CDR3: TGTGCCATCAGTCCCGGACTAGCGGGGGGGCAGGGTGAGCAGTTCTTC. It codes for CAISPGLAGGQGEQFF.

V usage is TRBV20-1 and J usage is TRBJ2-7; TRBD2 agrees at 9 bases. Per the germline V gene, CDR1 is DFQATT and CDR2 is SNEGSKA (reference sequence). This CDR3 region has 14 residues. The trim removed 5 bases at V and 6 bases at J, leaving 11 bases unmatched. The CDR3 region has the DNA TGCAGTGCTTGGAGACTAGCGGCATCCGGCGAGCAGTACTTC. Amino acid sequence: CSAWRLAASGEQYF.

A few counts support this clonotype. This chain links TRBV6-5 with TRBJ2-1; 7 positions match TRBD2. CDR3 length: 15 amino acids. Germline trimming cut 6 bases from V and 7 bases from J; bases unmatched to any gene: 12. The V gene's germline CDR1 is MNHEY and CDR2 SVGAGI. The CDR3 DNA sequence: TGTGCCAGCAGACAAGCGGGGACCCTCGGGAATGAGCAGTTCTTC. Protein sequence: CASRQAGTLGNEQFF.

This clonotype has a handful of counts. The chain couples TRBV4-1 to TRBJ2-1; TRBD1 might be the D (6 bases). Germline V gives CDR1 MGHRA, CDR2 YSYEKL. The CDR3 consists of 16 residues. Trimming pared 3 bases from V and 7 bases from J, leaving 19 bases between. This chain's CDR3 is CASSQHTGIGMNEQFF. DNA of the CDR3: TGCGCCAGCAGCCAGCATACAGGGATCGGTATGAATGAGCAGTTCTTC.

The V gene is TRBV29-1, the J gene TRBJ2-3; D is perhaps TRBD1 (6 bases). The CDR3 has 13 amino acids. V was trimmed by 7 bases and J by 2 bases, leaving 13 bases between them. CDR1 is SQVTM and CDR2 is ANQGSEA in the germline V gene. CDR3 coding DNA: TGCAGCGCGGAACAGGGCCCCACAGATACGCAGTATTTT. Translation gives CSAEQGPTDTQYF.

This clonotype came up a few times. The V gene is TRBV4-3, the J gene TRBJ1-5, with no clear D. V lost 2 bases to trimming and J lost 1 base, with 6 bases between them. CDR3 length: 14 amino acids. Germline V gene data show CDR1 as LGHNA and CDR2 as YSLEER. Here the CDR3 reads CASSQTTSNQPQHF. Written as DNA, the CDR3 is TGCGCCAGCAGCCAAACGACGAGCAATCAGCCCCAGCATTTT.

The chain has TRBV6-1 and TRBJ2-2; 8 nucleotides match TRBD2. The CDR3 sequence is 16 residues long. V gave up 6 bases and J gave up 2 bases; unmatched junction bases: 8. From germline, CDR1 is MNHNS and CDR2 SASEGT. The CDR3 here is CASRSGGLENTGELFF. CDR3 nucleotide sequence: TGTGCCAGCAGATCTGGGGGACTAGAAAACACCGGGGAGCTGTTTTTT.

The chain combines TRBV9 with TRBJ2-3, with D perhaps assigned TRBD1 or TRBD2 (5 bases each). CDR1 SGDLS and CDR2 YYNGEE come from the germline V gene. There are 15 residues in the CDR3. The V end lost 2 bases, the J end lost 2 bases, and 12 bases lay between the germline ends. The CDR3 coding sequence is TGTGCCAGCAGCGTCCGGGGCAGTTACACAGATACGCAGTATTTT. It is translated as CASSVRGSYTDTQYF.

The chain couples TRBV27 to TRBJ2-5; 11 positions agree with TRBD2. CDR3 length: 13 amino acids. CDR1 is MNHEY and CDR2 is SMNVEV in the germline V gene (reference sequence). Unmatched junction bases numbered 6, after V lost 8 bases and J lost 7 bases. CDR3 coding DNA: TGTGCCAGCGGTAGCGGGGGGGCCTCGACCCAGTACTTC. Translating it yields CASGSGGASTQYF.

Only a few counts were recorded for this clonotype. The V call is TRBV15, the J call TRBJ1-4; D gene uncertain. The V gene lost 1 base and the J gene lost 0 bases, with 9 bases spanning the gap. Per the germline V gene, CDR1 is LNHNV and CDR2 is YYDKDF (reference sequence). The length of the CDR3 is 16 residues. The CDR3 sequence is CATSRGPATTNEKLFF. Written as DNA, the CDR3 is TGTGCCACCAGCAGAGGGCCGGCCACAACTAATGAAAAACTGTTTTTT.

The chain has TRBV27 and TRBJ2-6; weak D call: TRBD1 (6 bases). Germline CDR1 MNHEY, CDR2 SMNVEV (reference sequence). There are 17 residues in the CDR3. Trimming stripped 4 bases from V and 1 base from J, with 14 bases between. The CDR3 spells CASSSWTAESGANVLTF. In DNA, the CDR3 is TGTGCCAGCAGTTCGTGGACAGCAGAGTCTGGGGCCAACGTCCTGACTTTC.

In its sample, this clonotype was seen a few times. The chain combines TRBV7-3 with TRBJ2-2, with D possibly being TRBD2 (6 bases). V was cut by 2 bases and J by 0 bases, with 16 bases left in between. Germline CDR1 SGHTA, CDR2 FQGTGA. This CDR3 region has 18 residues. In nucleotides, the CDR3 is TGTGCCAGCAGCTTATACCCCCTAGCGTTCACGAACACCGGGGAGCTGTTTTTT. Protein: CASSLYPLAFTNTGELFF.

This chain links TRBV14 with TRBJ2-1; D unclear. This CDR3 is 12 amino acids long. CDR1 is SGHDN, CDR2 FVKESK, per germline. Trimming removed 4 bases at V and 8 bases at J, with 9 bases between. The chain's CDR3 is CASSLVPHEQFF. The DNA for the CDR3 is TGTGCCAGCAGCCTGGTTCCCCATGAGCAGTTCTTC.